Following are 32 T cell receptor beta chains from one sample sequenced in a study of beta chain features in type 1 diabetes. Study-wide results and caveats: Within each of all four CD4+ subsets, Type 1 diabetes patients had TCRB CDR3s that were moderately but significantly shorter.

These TCRs' antigens remain unknown. Isolated RNA was reverse transcribed in full, so expressed TCRB transcripts were sequenced. The repertoire was sequenced with immunoSEQ multiplex PCR; TCRdb's copy has only in-frame clones and lacks some. The sample holds around 650,000 clones; 9.5% to 15% are singletons and the top ten take roughly 0.12%. Material for sequencing was naive CD4+ T cells from blood. These TCRs come from a man between 25 and 39 years old with type 1 diabetes.

The chain recombines TRBV5-1 with TRBJ2-1, with 12 bases that match TRBD2. The CDR3 is made up of 16 amino acids. Germline CDR1 SGHRS, CDR2 YFSETQ. V shed 2 bases and J 3 bases; nucleotides not matched to a gene: 3. Here the CDR3 DNA reads TGCGCCAGCAGCTTAACTAGCGGGGGGAACTACAATGAGCAGTTCTTC. This encodes CASSLTSGGNYNEQFF.

The rearrangement joins TRBV4-3 to TRBJ2-6; no clear D. V gave up 0 bases and J gave up 0 bases, with 12 bases separating them. CDR3 size: 18 residues. CDR1 and CDR2 from the germline V gene are LGHNA and YSLEER. CDR3 nucleotides: TGCGCCAGCAGCCAAGAAAGATGGCGTAGCTCTGGGGCCAACGTCCTGACTTTC. This translates into CASSQERWRSSGANVLTF.

V gene TRBV25-1 combines with J gene TRBJ1-1; D is uncertain. V was trimmed by 3 bases and J by 1 base, leaving 3 bases between them. Germline CDR1 reads MGHDK; CDR2 reads SYGVNS. CDR3 length: 12 residues. The CDR3 nucleotides read TGTGCCAGCAGTGAGGCGAACACTGAAGCTTTCTTT. Protein product: CASSEANTEAFF.

The chain links TRBV30 to TRBJ2-6; possibly TRBD1 or TRBD2 for D (5 bases each). This CDR3 region has 17 residues. Trimming shortened V by 0 bases and J by 0 bases, and 12 bases separated the two germline ends. Germline V gene data show CDR1 as GTSNPN and CDR2 as SVGIG (reference sequence). CDR3 nucleotide sequence: TGTGCCTGGAGTGTACGGGGCTTTTTCTCTGGGGCCAACGTCCTGACTTTC. Residues: CAWSVRGFFSGANVLTF.

This clone has a handful of counts. The chain joins TRBV7-2 to TRBJ2-7; possibly TRBD2 for D (6 bases). Germline CDR1 SGHTA, CDR2 FQGNSA. The CDR3 runs 15 residues. V dropped 1 base and J dropped 0 bases, with 10 bases sitting between them. The CDR3 reads CASSLVEGHSYEQYF. In DNA form, the CDR3 reads TGTGCCAGCAGCTTAGTGGAGGGCCACTCCTACGAGCAGTACTTC.

Note on this clone: Other DNA sequences from this sample encode an identical CDR3 as well. The gene calls are TRBV6-5 and TRBJ2-7; D is unclear. The CDR3 sequence is 15 residues long. CDR1 is MNHEY, CDR2 SVGAGI, per germline. V dropped 0 bases and J dropped 0 bases, with 9 bases sitting between them. The CDR3 DNA is TGTGCCAGCAGTTACTCGAAGGCAGGCTCCTACGAGCAGTACTTC. Protein product: CASSYSKAGSYEQYF.

The rearrangement joins TRBV4-2 to TRBJ2-2; D unresolved. V shed 1 base and J shed 2 bases, with 2 bases lying between them. Germline-derived CDR1 and CDR2 are LGHNA and YNFKEQ. The CDR3 is 13 residues long. CDR3 in amino acids: CASSQGNTGELFF. The CDR3 DNA reads TGTGCCAGCAGCCAAGGAAACACCGGGGAGCTGTTTTTT.

This clone was recorded only once. This specimen includes other DNA sequences encoding the same CDR3. The chain is built from TRBV29-1 and TRBJ2-7, with 7 bases identical to TRBD1. CDR3 length: 14 amino acids. V gave up 5 bases and J gave up 2 bases; unmatched junction bases: 9. Looked up from germline, CDR1 is SQVTM and CDR2 is ANQGSEA. The CDR3 is CSVMTGKGAYEQYF. The CDR3 nucleotides read TGCAGCGTTATGACAGGGAAAGGTGCCTACGAGCAGTACTTC.

The chain carries TRBV7-2 and TRBJ2-7; no clear D. The CDR3 length is 15 residues. Per germline, CDR1 SGHTA and CDR2 FQGNSA. Trimming shortened V by 2 bases and J by 5 bases, and 16 bases separated the two germline ends. The CDR3 protein is CASSLNMGKLNEQYF. In DNA, the CDR3 is TGTGCCAGCAGCTTAAACATGGGCAAACTGAACGAGCAGTACTTC.

This clone was counted only a few times. The rearrangement uses TRBV7-2 and TRBJ1-1, with 8 bases lining up with TRBD1. V trimming: 5 bases; J trimming: 0 bases; junction bases outside the gene matches: 5. CDR1 and CDR2 from the germline V gene are SGHTA and FQGNSA. CDR3 size: 15 residues. CDR3 coding DNA: TGTGCCAGCAGCGAAAGGACAGGGTTGAACACTGAAGCTTTCTTT. Translated: CASSERTGLNTEAFF. Complete variable domain (other parts from reference TRBV7-2 and TRBJ1-1): GAGVSQSPSNKVTEKGKDVELRCDPISGHTALYWYRQSLGQGLEFLIYFQGNSAPDKSGLPSDRFSAERTGGSVSTLTIQRTQQEDSAVYLCASSERTGLNTEAFFGQGTRLTVV.

The genes are TRBV29-1 and TRBJ1-4; TRBD1 agrees at 9 bases. The CDR3 has 13 amino acids. The ends lost 7 bases at V and 8 bases at J; junction bases unmatched: 8. Germline V gene data show CDR1 as SQVTM and CDR2 as ANQGSEA. The CDR3 here is CSAVGQGREKLFF. CDR3 in DNA: TGCAGCGCCGTCGGACAGGGGAGAGAAAAACTGTTTTTT. Together with reference TRBV29-1 and TRBJ1-4, the CDR3 gives the full variable domain: SAVISQKPSRDICQRGTSLTIQCQVDSQVTMMFWYRQQPGQSLTLIATANQGSEATYESGFVIDKFPISRPNLTFSTLTVSNMSPEDSSIYLCSAVGQGREKLFFGSGTQLSVL.

A few counts support this clone. J is TRBJ1-6 and V is TRBV2; TRBD1 matches at 7 bases. Germline CDR1 is SNHLY and CDR2 is FYNNEI. V shed 5 bases, J shed 6 bases, and the junction held 10 bases outside the gene matches. The CDR3 is 16 residues long. CDR3 nucleotide sequence: TGTGCCAGCAGTCCGCCGGGACAGATATCTAATTCACCCCTCCACTTT. It encodes CASSPPGQISNSPLHF.

The chain uses TRBV7-9 and TRBJ2-7; TRBD1 or TRBD2 may be the D gene (5 bases each). This CDR3 is built from 16 residues. V gave up 6 bases and J gave up 3 bases, with 21 bases separating them. Germline loops: CDR1 SEHNR, CDR2 FQNEAQ (reference sequence). CDR3 loop: CASSHTAGTAYYEQYF. In DNA form, the CDR3 reads TGTGCCAGCAGTCACACCGCCGGGACGGCCTACTACGAGCAGTACTTC.

There are a few counts of this clone. The genes are TRBV7-9 and TRBJ1-2; weak D call: TRBD1 (6 bases). V dropped 5 bases and J dropped 3 bases, with 16 bases sitting between them. The CDR3 is made up of 15 amino acids. Germline CDR1 and CDR2: SEHNR and FQNEAQ (reference sequence). CDR3 in amino acids: CASSPGTFQYYGYTF. The CDR3 bases are TGTGCCAGCAGCCCCGGGACATTCCAGTACTATGGCTACACCTTC.

The sample holds a few counts of this clone. The V and J genes are TRBV29-1 and TRBJ2-1, with 8 nucleotides matching TRBD2. Germline assignment: CDR1 SQVTM and CDR2 ANQGSEA. V shed 2 bases and J 5 bases; nucleotides not matched to a gene: 14. CDR3 length: 17 residues. The CDR3 coding sequence is TGCAGCGTTGAAAGGGCTAGCGGGCTATCGTTAAACAATGAGCAGTTCTTC. It is translated as CSVERASGLSLNNEQFF.

This clone was recorded a few times. Different DNA sequences within this sample yield the same CDR3. The V and J genes are TRBV6-5 and TRBJ1-2, with D perhaps TRBD1 (5 bases). Germline lookup yields CDR1 MNHEY and CDR2 SVGAGI. Trimming removed 5 bases from V and 5 bases from J, with 6 bases in between. CDR3 length: 11 residues. The CDR3 sequence: CASSDRYGYTF. In DNA, the CDR3 is TGTGCCAGCAGTGACAGATATGGCTACACCTTC.

This chain connects TRBV19 to TRBJ1-1; D remains ambiguous. Germline V gives CDR1 LNHDA, CDR2 SQIVND (reference sequence). V shed 1 base and J shed 5 bases, with 14 bases lying between them. The CDR3 is made up of 15 amino acids. The CDR3 is CASSIGPGLITEAFF. The CDR3 DNA is TGTGCCAGTAGTATAGGTCCGGGCTTAATAACTGAAGCTTTCTTT. The full variable domain, completed using reference TRBV19 and TRBJ1-1, is DGGITQSPKYLFRKEGQNVTLSCEQNLNHDAMYWYRQDPGQGLRLIYYSQIVNDFQKGDIAEGYSVSREKKESFPLTVTSAQKNPTAFYLCASSIGPGLITEAFFGQGTRLTVV.

The CDR3 reads CASVQTPGNTIYF. The CDR3 DNA reads as TGTGCCTCGGTACAGACACCTGGAAACACCATATATTTT. The rearrangement uses TRBV10-3 and TRBJ1-3; D not certain. Trimming shortened V by 11 bases and J by 2 bases, and 13 bases separated the two germline ends. Germline CDR1 and CDR2: ENHRY and SYGVKD. This CDR3 has 13 amino acids.

The chain joins TRBV28 to TRBJ2-3, with D possibly being TRBD2 (5 bases). With 6 bases removed from V and 1 base from J, the gap between germline ends came to 8 bases. The CDR3 consists of 13 residues. CDR1 and CDR2 (germline): MDHEN, SYDVKM. CDR3 protein: CASRGSGTDTQYF. The CDR3 nucleotides are TGTGCCAGCAGGGGTAGCGGCACAGATACGCAGTATTTT.

The J gene is TRBJ2-3, the V gene TRBV10-3, with TRBD1 identical over 9 bases. CDR3 length: 15 residues. Germline CDR1 is ENHRY and CDR2 is SYGVKD. The V gene end was trimmed by 4 bases and the J gene end by 0 bases; junction bases not matched to a gene: 2. The CDR3 sequence is CAISGDRVSTDTQYF. The CDR3 nucleotides are TGTGCCATCAGTGGGGACAGGGTGAGCACAGATACGCAGTATTTT.

The chain couples TRBV6-6 to TRBJ1-5, with D uncertain. Trimming stripped 6 bases from V and 4 bases from J, with 7 bases between. This CDR3 has 12 amino acids. CDR1 is MNHNY, CDR2 SVGAGI, per germline (reference sequence). Here the CDR3 DNA reads TGTGCCAGCAGGGTATGGAATCAGCCCCAGCATTTT. It translates to CASRVWNQPQHF.

The chain joins TRBV5-1 to TRBJ1-1; D unclear. The V end lost 1 base, the J end lost 1 base, and 8 bases lay between the germline ends. This CDR3 has 14 residues. The germline gives CDR1 SGHRS, CDR2 YFSETQ. The chain's CDR3 is CASSLSDTNTEAFF. CDR3 coding DNA: TGCGCCAGCAGCTTGAGTGACACGAACACTGAAGCTTTCTTT.

The chain uses TRBV2 and TRBJ2-5; D may correspond to TRBD1 or TRBD2 (5 bases each). From germline, CDR1 is SNHLY and CDR2 FYNNEI. The CDR3 spans 14 residues. V gave up 10 bases and J gave up 7 bases, with 22 bases separating them. CDR3 coding DNA: TGTGCCACCCAACTTGGGACCACACCTGGGACCCAGTACTTC. This gives the protein CATQLGTTPGTQYF.

This clone was detected only a few times. This chain links TRBV9 with TRBJ2-1; 9 positions agree with TRBD1. The V gene's germline CDR1 is SGDLS and CDR2 YYNGEE. The ends lost 3 bases at V and 7 bases at J; junction bases unmatched: 8. This CDR3 has 15 amino acids. CDR3 nucleotide sequence: TGTGCCAGCAGCGCCCGGGACAGGGATGGGAATGAGCAGTTCTTC. Translation gives CASSARDRDGNEQFF.

V gene TRBV27 combines with J gene TRBJ2-1; D uncertain. Germline lookup yields CDR1 MNHEY and CDR2 SMNVEV (reference sequence). V dropped 2 bases and J dropped 1 base, with 9 bases sitting between them. The length of the CDR3 is 15 residues. The CDR3 here is CASSLVSSSYNEQFF. The CDR3 nucleotides are TGTGCCAGCAGTTTAGTGAGTTCTTCCTACAATGAGCAGTTCTTC.

This clone has only a few counts. The V and J genes are TRBV5-1 and TRBJ2-7; 8 bases match TRBD1. There are 15 residues in the CDR3. V was pared by 5 bases and J by 2 bases, with 9 bases of the junction left unmatched. Looked up from germline, CDR1 is SGHRS and CDR2 is YFSETQ. The CDR3 sequence is CASRRETGDAYEQYF. The CDR3 nucleotides are TGCGCCAGCAGAAGGGAGACAGGGGATGCCTACGAGCAGTACTTC.

This clone has more than one count but fewer than ten. CDR3 loop: CASSPDGEYGYTF. The CDR3 nucleotides read TGTGCCAGCTCACCGGACGGAGAGTATGGCTACACCTTC. The chain combines TRBV18 with TRBJ1-2; D is unclear. V was pared by 3 bases and J by 5 bases, with 10 bases between. Germline values: CDR1 KGHSH, CDR2 LQKENI. The CDR3 runs to 13 residues.

This sequence joins TRBV7-9 and TRBJ2-5; maybe TRBD2 (6 bases). The CDR3 loop spans 15 amino acids. Germline CDR1 is SEHNR and CDR2 is FQNEAQ (reference sequence). Trimming took 2 bases from V and 2 from J, leaving 12 bases between them. CDR3 region: CASSLSLGLQETQYF. The DNA of the CDR3 is TGTGCCAGCAGCTTATCACTGGGACTTCAAGAGACCCAGTACTTC. Filled out from reference TRBV7-9 and TRBJ2-5, the complete variable domain reads DTGVSQNPRHKITKRGQNVTFRCDPISEHNRLYWYRQTLGQGPEFLTYFQNEAQLEKSRLLSDRFSAERPKGSFSTLEIQRTEQGDSAMYLCASSLSLGLQETQYFGPGTRLLVL.

The gene calls are TRBV7-2 and TRBJ1-2; 7 nucleotides align to TRBD1. Germline trimming cut 4 bases from V and 11 bases from J; bases unmatched to any gene: 4. The CDR3 has 11 amino acids. Germline V gives CDR1 SGHTA, CDR2 FQGNSA. The DNA of the CDR3 is TGTGCCAGCAGCTCCTCGACAGGGTACACCTTC. It codes for CASSSSTGYTF.

The rearrangement uses TRBV4-3 and TRBJ2-1; D remains ambiguous. Looked up from germline, CDR1 is LGHNA and CDR2 is YSLEER. V gave up 0 bases and J gave up 0 bases, with 9 bases separating them. The CDR3 extends over 16 amino acids. DNA of the CDR3: TGCGCCAGCAGCCAAGATTTCTCGAGCTCCTACAATGAGCAGTTCTTC. Translated, it gives CASSQDFSSSYNEQFF.

In this sample, this clone turned up a few times. The chain is built from TRBV4-1 and TRBJ2-5; tentatively, D is TRBD2 (6 bases). CDR1 and CDR2 from the germline V gene are MGHRA and YSYEKL. CDR3 length: 18 amino acids. Trimming left V 4 bases short and J 6 bases short, with 27 bases between. CDR3 in DNA: TGCGCCAGCAGCCCACAGGTCCCGCCGGGACTCAAGGAAAAGACCCAGTACTTC. Translated: CASSPQVPPGLKEKTQYF.

The rearrangement uses TRBV18 and TRBJ1-4; D gene ambiguous. Germline V CDR1 and CDR2: KGHSH, LQKENI. The CDR3 has 17 residues. V was pared by 0 bases and J by 3 bases, with 14 bases between. The CDR3 DNA reads TGTGCCAGCTCACCACCGAACGGTTGGACGGCTAATGAAAAACTGTTTTTT. Translating it yields CASSPPNGWTANEKLFF.